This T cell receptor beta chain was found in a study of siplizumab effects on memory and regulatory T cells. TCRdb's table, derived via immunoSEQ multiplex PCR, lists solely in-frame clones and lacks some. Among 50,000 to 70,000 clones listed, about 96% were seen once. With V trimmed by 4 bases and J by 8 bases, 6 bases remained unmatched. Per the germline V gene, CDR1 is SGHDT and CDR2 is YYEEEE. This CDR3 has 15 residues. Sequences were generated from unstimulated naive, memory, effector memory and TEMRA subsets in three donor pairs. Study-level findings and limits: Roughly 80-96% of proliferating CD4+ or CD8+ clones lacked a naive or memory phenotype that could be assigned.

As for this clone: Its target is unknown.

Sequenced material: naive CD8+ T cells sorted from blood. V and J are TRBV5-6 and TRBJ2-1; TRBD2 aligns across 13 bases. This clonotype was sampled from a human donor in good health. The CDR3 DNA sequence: TGTGCCAGCAGCCCACTAGCGGGGGGGCCCGATGAGCAGTTCTTC. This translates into CASSPLAGGPDEQFF.